The 6 T cell receptor beta chains in this list originate from one sample, sequenced in a study of cytomegalovirus exposure and HLA in healthy donors. PCR was performed using 60 Vbeta and 13 Jbeta primers. Profiling relied on immunoSEQ multiplex PCR, and the TCRdb table lists in-frame clones only, not all of them. The data hold roughly 100,000 clones, with approximately 80% observed a single time. The sequencing sample was made of PBMCs. These receptor sequences come from a male donor in good health and CMV-seropositive.

In the case of this clone: An end of the junction differs from the germline gene, which may be a read error. This chain connects TRBV6-4 to TRBJ1-1; 8 bases align to TRBD1. The CDR3 is made up of 10 amino acids. The germline V gene encodes CDR1 MRHNA and CDR2 SNTAGT. The CDR3 here is CASSPLGQDF. The CDR3 DNA reads TGTGCCAGCAGTCCCTTGGGACAGGACTTT.

This clone was seen a single time. V usage is TRBV9 and J usage is TRBJ2-3; 8 bases map to TRBD2. The CDR3 totals 15 residues. V gave up 0 bases and J gave up 4 bases; unmatched junction bases: 4. Looked up from germline, CDR1 is SGDLS and CDR2 is YYNGEE. CDR3 coding DNA: TGTGCCAGCAGCGTAGTGTCGGGAGGGGCAGATACGCAGTATTTT. Translated: CASSVVSGGADTQYF.

The chain carries TRBV7-8 and TRBJ1-2, with 7 positions matching TRBD1. Trimming cost V 1 base and J 2 bases; bases outside gene matches: 1. CDR3 length: 14 amino acids. Germline lookup yields CDR1 SGHVS and CDR2 FQNEAQ. CDR3 amino acids: CASSLEGQNYGYTF. The DNA of the CDR3 is TGTGCCAGCAGCTTAGAGGGACAGAACTATGGCTACACCTTC. Complete variable domain (other parts from reference TRBV7-8 and TRBJ1-2): GAGVSQSPRYKVAKRGQDVALRCDPISGHVSLFWYQQALGQGPEFLTYFQNEAQLDKSGLPSDRFFAERPEGSVSTLKIQRTQQEDSAVYLCASSLEGQNYGYTFGSGTRLTVV.

This clone has a single count. This chain joins TRBV28 and TRBJ2-3, with D possibly being TRBD1 (6 bases). In germline, CDR1 is MDHEN, CDR2 SYDVKM. The CDR3 loop spans 14 amino acids. Trimming left V 5 bases short and J 4 bases short, with 13 bases between. The CDR3 loop is CASSLETGSDTQYF. The CDR3 DNA reads as TGTGCCAGCAGTCTTGAAACAGGGTCAGATACGCAGTATTTT.

This clone was observed a handful of times. The rearrangement links TRBV28 to TRBJ2-5; TRBD2 agrees at 8 bases. Trimming took 3 bases from V and 5 from J; bases not matched to a gene: 5. The CDR3 length is 14 residues. In germline, CDR1 is MDHEN, CDR2 SYDVKM. CDR3 nucleotides: TGTGCCAGCAGTTTTGCGGGAGGCAGGGAGACCCAGTACTTC. Translation gives CASSFAGGRETQYF.

V is TRBV7-2 and J is TRBJ2-7, with TRBD2 identical over 9 bases. Germline CDR1 SGHTA, CDR2 FQGNSA. The CDR3 has 17 amino acids. V was clipped by 1 base and J by 4 bases; unmatched bases: 11. The CDR3: CASSLVGRGRAEYEQYF. CDR3 coding DNA: TGTGCCAGCAGCTTAGTCGGGCGCGGGAGGGCCGAGTACGAGCAGTACTTC.